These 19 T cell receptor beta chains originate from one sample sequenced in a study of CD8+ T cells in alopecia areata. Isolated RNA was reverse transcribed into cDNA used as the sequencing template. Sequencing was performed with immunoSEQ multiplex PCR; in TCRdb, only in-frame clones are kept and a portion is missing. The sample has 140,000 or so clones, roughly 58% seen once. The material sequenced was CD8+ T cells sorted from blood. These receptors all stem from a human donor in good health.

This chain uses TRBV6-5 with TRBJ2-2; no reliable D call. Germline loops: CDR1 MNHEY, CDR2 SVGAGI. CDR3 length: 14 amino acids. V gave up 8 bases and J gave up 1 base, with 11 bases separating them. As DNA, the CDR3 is TGTGCCAGCCTGCCGGGCGGGAACACCGGGGAGCTGTTTTTT. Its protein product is CASLPGGNTGELFF.

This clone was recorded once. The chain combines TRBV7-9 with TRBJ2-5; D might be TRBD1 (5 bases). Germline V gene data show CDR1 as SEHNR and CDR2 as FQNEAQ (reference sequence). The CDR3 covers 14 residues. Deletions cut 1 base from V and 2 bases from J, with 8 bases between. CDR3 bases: TGTGCCAGCAGCTTAGAGACAGCGCAAGAGACCCAGTACTTC. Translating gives CASSLETAQETQYF.

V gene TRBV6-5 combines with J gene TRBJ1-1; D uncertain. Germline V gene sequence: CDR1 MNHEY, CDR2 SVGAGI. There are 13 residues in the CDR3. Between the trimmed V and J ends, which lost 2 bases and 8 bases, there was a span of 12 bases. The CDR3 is CASSYGRLSEAFF. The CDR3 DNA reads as TGTGCCAGCAGTTACGGTCGTTTGTCAGAAGCTTTCTTT.

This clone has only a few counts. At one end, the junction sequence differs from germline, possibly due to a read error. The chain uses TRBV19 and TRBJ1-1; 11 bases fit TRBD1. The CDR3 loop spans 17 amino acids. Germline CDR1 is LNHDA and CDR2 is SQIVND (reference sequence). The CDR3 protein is CASSLEWTGGLRTEAFF. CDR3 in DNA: TGTGCCAGTAGTTTAGAATGGACAGGGGGCTTGCGCACTGAAGCTTTCTTT.

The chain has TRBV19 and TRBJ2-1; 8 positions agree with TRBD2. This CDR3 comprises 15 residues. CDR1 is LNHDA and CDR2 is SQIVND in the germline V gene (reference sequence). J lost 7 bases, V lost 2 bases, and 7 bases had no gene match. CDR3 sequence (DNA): TGTGCCAGTAGTATAAAGGCGGGAGGAGTGAATGAGCAGTTCTTC. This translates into CASSIKAGGVNEQFF.

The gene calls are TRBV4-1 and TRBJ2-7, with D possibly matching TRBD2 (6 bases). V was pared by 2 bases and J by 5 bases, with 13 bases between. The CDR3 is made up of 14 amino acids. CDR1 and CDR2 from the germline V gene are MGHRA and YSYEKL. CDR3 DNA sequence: TGCGCCAGCAGCCAAATGCGGGGTCGGGACGAGCAGTACTTC. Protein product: CASSQMRGRDEQYF.

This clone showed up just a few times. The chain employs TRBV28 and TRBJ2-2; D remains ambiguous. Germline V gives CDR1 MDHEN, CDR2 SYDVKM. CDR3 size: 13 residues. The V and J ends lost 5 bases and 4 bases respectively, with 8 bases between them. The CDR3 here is CASSHSVTGELFF. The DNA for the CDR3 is TGTGCCAGCAGTCATTCTGTCACCGGGGAGCTGTTTTTT.

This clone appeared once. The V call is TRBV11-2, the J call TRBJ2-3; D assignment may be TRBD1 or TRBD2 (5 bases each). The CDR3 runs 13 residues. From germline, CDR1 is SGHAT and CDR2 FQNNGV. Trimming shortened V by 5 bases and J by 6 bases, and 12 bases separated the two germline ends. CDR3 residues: CASSPAWGDTQYF. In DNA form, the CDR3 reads TGTGCCAGCAGCCCCGCCTGGGGGGATACGCAGTATTTT.

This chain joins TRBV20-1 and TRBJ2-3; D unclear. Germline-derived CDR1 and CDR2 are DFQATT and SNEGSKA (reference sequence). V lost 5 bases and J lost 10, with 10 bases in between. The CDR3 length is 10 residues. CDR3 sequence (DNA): TGCAGTGCTCCCCCTGGATCGCAGTATTTT. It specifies CSAPPGSQYF.

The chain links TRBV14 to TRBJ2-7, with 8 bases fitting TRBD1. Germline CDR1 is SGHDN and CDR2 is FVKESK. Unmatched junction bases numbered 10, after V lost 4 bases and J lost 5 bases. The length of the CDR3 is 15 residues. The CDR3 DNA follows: TGTGCCAGCAGCCCATTTAGGACAGGGCCCAACGAGCAGTACTTC. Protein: CASSPFRTGPNEQYF.

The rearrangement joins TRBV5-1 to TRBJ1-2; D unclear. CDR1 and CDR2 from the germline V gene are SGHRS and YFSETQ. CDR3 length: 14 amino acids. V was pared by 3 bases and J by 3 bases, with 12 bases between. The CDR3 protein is CASSSGGSYYGYTF. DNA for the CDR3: TGCGCCAGCAGCTCGGGAGGTTCCTACTATGGCTACACCTTC.

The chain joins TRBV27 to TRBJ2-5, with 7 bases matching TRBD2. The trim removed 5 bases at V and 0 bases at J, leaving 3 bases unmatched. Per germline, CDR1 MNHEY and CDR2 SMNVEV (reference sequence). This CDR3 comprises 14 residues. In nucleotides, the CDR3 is TGTGCCAGCAGTGTTGCGGGAGACCAAGAGACCCAGTACTTC. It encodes CASSVAGDQETQYF.

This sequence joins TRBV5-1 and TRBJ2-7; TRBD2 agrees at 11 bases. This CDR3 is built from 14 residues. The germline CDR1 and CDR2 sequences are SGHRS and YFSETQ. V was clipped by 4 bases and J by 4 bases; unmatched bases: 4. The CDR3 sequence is CASSRGTSGYEQYF. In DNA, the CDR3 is TGCGCCAGCAGCCGCGGGACTAGCGGATACGAGCAGTACTTC.

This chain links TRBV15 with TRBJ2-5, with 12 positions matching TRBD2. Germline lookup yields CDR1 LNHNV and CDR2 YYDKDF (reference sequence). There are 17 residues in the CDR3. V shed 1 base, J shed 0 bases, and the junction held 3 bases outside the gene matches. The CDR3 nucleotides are TGTGCCACCAGCAGAGCCCGACTAGCGGGGGACCAAGAGACCCAGTACTTC. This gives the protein CATSRARLAGDQETQYF.

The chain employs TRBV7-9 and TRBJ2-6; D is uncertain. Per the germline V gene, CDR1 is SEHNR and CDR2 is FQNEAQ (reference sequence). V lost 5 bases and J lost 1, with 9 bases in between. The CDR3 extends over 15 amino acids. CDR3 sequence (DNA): TGTGCCAGCAGCATCCCCCGTTCTGGGGCCAACGTCCTGACTTTC. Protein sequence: CASSIPRSGANVLTF.

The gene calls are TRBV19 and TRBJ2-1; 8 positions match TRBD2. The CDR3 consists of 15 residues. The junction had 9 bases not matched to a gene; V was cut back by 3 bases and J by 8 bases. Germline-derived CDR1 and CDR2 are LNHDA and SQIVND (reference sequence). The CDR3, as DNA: TGTGCCAGTAGTATTTCCAGCGGGAGTATGGATGAGCAGTTCTTC. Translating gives CASSISSGSMDEQFF. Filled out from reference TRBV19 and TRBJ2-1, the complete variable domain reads DGGITQSPKYLFRKEGQNVTLSCEQNLNHDAMYWYRQDPGQGLRLIYYSQIVNDFQKGDIAEGYSVSREKKESFPLTVTSAQKNPTAFYLCASSISSGSMDEQFFGPGTRLTVL.

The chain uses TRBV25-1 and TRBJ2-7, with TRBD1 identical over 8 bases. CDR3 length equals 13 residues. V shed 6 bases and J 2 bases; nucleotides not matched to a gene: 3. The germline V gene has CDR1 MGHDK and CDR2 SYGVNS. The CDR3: CASRGTGAYEQYF. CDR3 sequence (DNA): TGTGCCAGCAGAGGGACAGGAGCCTACGAGCAGTACTTC.

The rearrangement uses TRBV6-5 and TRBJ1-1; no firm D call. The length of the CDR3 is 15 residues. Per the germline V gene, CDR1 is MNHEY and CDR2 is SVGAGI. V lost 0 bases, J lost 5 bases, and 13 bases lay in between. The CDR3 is CASSYSNGVGTEAFF. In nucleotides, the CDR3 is TGTGCCAGCAGTTACTCGAACGGGGTAGGGACTGAAGCTTTCTTT.

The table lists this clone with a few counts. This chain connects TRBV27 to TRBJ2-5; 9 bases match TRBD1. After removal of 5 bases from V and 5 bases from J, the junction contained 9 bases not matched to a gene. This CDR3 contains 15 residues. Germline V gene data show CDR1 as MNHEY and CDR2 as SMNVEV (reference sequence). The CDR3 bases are TGTGCCAGCAGTACCCTCGGACAGGGGCGGGAGACCCAGTACTTC. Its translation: CASSTLGQGRETQYF.